Below, 20 T cell receptor beta chains from the same sample are listed, as sequenced in a study of vaccination and CD4 T cells after COVID-19. As to treatment: roughly 10-day PBMC culture with coronavirus spike peptide pools or control peptides (ViraFEST assay). These receptors' targets are unknown. Sequence data for DNA of cultured CD4+ T cells were generated by the Oncomine TCR Beta short-read assay. Each CDR3 protein is one row after TCRdb ran MiXCR on the PCR reads. The sample has about 8,900 distinct CDR3 sequences, 30% to 40% seen once. The sequencing input was CD4+ T cells from blood, cultured in vitro. The receptor source for this set is a human donor who had recovered from COVID-19.

This clonotype has only a few counts. The V call is TRBV2, the J call TRBJ1-1; D is unresolved. V was cut by 7 bases and J by 3 bases, with 9 bases left in between. The CDR3 totals 12 residues. Per germline, CDR1 SNHLY and CDR2 FYNNEI. The CDR3 bases are TGTGCCAGCACCGGACCTTACACTGAAGCTTTCTTT. This sequence encodes CASTGPYTEAFF.

This clonotype has just a few counts. The chain uses TRBV6-2 or TRBV6-3 and TRBJ1-2; no firm D call. Trimming took off 1 base at V and 8 bases at J, with 11 bases between the two ends. Germline V gene lookup returns CDR1 MNHEY and CDR2 SVGEGT. This CDR3 contains 13 residues. CDR3 protein: CASSYYPYDGYTF. As DNA, the CDR3 is TGTGCCAGCAGTTACTACCCTTACGACGGCTACACCTTC.

The chain combines TRBV20-1 with TRBJ2-7; maybe TRBD2 (6 bases). Germline V gene data show CDR1 as DFQATT and CDR2 as SNEGSKA (reference sequence). The V gene lost 5 bases and the J gene lost 7 bases, with 12 bases spanning the gap. This CDR3 is 11 amino acids long. The CDR3 sequence: CSAEESGEQYF. As DNA, the CDR3 is TGCAGTGCTGAGGAGAGCGGGGAGCAGTACTTC.

This chain joins TRBV9 and TRBJ1-1, with a possible D match to TRBD1 (6 bases). This CDR3 is 15 amino acids long. Germline loops: CDR1 SGDLS, CDR2 YYNGEE. V lost 4 bases to trimming and J lost 5 bases, with 18 bases between them. The CDR3 DNA follows: TGTGCCAGCAGCCCTCAGGGGACACAAGGGACTGAAGCTTTCTTT. Translated, it gives CASSPQGTQGTEAFF.

In its sample, this clonotype was seen a few times. This chain links TRBV6-1 with TRBJ2-7; 12 bases are shared with TRBD1. V lost 5 bases and J lost 7; bases outside the gene matches: 9. The CDR3 has 15 amino acids. Looked up from germline, CDR1 is MNHNS and CDR2 is SASEGT. CDR3 protein: CASSPPGQGAWEQYF. The DNA for the CDR3 is TGTGCCAGCAGTCCTCCGGGACAGGGGGCATGGGAGCAGTACTTC.

This chain connects TRBV18 to TRBJ2-7; D uncertain. V lost 3 bases and J lost 5, with 11 bases in between. CDR1 KGHSH and CDR2 LQKENI come from the germline V gene. The CDR3 length is 13 residues. Here the CDR3 reads CASSPRRTHEQYF. CDR3 in DNA: TGTGCCAGCTCACCCCGAAGGACCCACGAGCAGTACTTC.

The rearrangement uses TRBV6-1 and TRBJ1-1; a possible D gene is TRBD1 (5 bases). Trimming shortened V by 7 bases and J by 0 bases, and 12 bases separated the two germline ends. CDR1 is MNHNS, CDR2 SASEGT, per germline. The CDR3 has 14 amino acids. The DNA of the CDR3 is TGTGCCAGCATACGGGGACGGCTGAACACTGAAGCTTTCTTT. This gives the protein CASIRGRLNTEAFF.

CDR3 in amino acids: CASMQGADGYTF. CDR3 DNA: TGTGCCAGTATGCAGGGGGCCGATGGCTACACCTTC. V and J are TRBV18 and TRBJ1-2; 8 nucleotides match TRBD1. The CDR3 has 12 residues. V shed 9 bases and J 6 bases; nucleotides not matched to a gene: 6. CDR1 and CDR2 (germline): KGHSH, LQKENI. Combining the CDR3 with reference TRBV18 and TRBJ1-2 gives the whole variable domain NAGVMQNPRHLVRRRGQEARLRCSPMKGHSHVYWYRQLPEEGLKFMVYLQKENIIDESGMPKERFSAEFPKEGPSILRIQQVVRGDSAAYFCASMQGADGYTFGSGTRLTVV.

This clonotype was seen a few times. The genes are TRBV7-9 and TRBJ2-1, with D unclear. Germline assignment: CDR1 SEHNR and CDR2 FQNEAQ (reference sequence). The V gene lost 7 bases and the J gene lost 8 bases, with 12 bases spanning the gap. There are 12 residues in the CDR3. The CDR3 sequence: CASNFRIDEQFF. Here the CDR3 DNA reads TGTGCCAGCAACTTTCGGATCGATGAGCAGTTCTTC. Full variable domain (remainder filled in from reference TRBV7-9 and TRBJ2-1): DTGVSQNPRHKITKRGQNVTFRCDPISEHNRLYWYRQTLGQGPEFLTYFQNEAQLEKSRLLSDRFSAERPKGSFSTLEIQRTEQGDSAMYLCASNFRIDEQFFGPGTRLTVL.

The chain joins TRBV5-4 to TRBJ2-3, with 8 bases identical to TRBD2. The CDR3 totals 17 residues. Unmatched junction bases numbered 8, after V lost 0 bases and J lost 2 bases. Germline V gives CDR1 SGHNT, CDR2 YYREEE (reference sequence). As DNA, the CDR3 is TGTGCCAGCAGCTTGGGGGTGATAGCGGGGCTCACAGATACGCAGTATTTT. Translation: CASSLGVIAGLTDTQYF.

The rearrangement joins TRBV15 to TRBJ1-2; D unclear. V gave up 1 base and J gave up 6 bases, with 9 bases separating them. The CDR3 contains 13 residues. Germline assignment: CDR1 LNHNV and CDR2 YYDKDF (reference sequence). CDR3 amino acids: CATSRAHLDGYTF. CDR3 nucleotide sequence: TGTGCCACCAGCAGAGCACACTTGGATGGCTACACCTTC.

V and J are TRBV5-1 and TRBJ2-6; 7 bases are shared with TRBD1. The germline V gene encodes CDR1 SGHRS and CDR2 YFSETQ. The CDR3 spans 17 residues. V dropped 5 bases and J dropped 4; count of bases not matched to a gene: 12. The CDR3 DNA follows: TGCGCCAGCAGGAGGGACAGCCAAACGGCCGGGGCCAACGTCCTGACTTTC. Its translation is CASRRDSQTAGANVLTF.

CDR3 sequence (DNA): TGTGCCATCAAGAGGACTAGCGGGGGGGCCGTCGGGGAGCTGTTTTTT. The encoded protein is CAIKRTSGGAVGELFF. The gene calls are TRBV10-3 and TRBJ2-2, with TRBD2 matching over 15 bases. Germline V CDR1 and CDR2: ENHRY, SYGVKD. Trimming at V came to 7 bases and at J to 7 bases, leaving 7 bases not matched to a gene. The CDR3 spans 16 residues.

This chain joins TRBV20-1 and TRBJ2-3; 14 bases align to TRBD2. The J segment lost 1 base and the V segment lost 1 base, leaving 7 bases of the junction unmatched. The CDR3 covers 18 residues. In germline, CDR1 is DFQATT, CDR2 SNEGSKA (reference sequence). In DNA, the CDR3 is TGCAGTGCTAGAGGTCCCGGGACTAGCGGGGGACGCACAGATACGCAGTATTTT. Amino acids: CSARGPGTSGGRTDTQYF.

The chain employs TRBV7-9 and TRBJ1-3; D not certain. Germline V CDR1 and CDR2: SEHNR, FQNEAQ (reference sequence). This CDR3 contains 13 residues. Trimming removed 5 bases at V and 3 bases at J, with 8 bases between. CDR3 in amino acids: CASSPPGGNTIYF. The CDR3 nucleotides read TGTGCCAGCAGCCCCCCAGGTGGAAACACCATATATTTT.

This clonotype has just a few counts. The rearrangement links TRBV20-1 to TRBJ2-5; TRBD2 matches 8 bases. From germline, CDR1 is DFQATT and CDR2 SNEGSKA (reference sequence). The CDR3 sequence is 13 residues long. The V segment lost 4 bases and the J segment 5 bases; nucleotides outside the gene matches: 6. The DNA of the CDR3 is TGCAGTGCTAAGCCGGGACTAGTGGAGACCCAGTACTTC. This codes for CSAKPGLVETQYF.

This sequence joins TRBV19 and TRBJ1-5; no clear D gene. The CDR3 runs 13 residues. Germline assignment: CDR1 LNHDA and CDR2 SQIVND (reference sequence). Trimming shortened V by 7 bases and J by 0 bases, and 7 bases separated the two germline ends. CDR3: CASTANSNQPQHF. In nucleotides, the CDR3 is TGTGCCAGTACGGCGAATAGCAATCAGCCCCAGCATTTT. Combining the CDR3 with reference TRBV19 and TRBJ1-5 gives the whole variable domain DGGITQSPKYLFRKEGQNVTLSCEQNLNHDAMYWYRQDPGQGLRLIYYSQIVNDFQKGDIAEGYSVSREKKESFPLTVTSAQKNPTAFYLCASTANSNQPQHFGDGTRLSIL.

This clonotype was observed a few times. This chain joins TRBV6-1 and TRBJ1-5; D not certain. This CDR3 comprises 16 residues. Per germline, CDR1 MNHNS and CDR2 SASEGT. V was cut by 5 bases and J by 0 bases, with 14 bases left in between. CDR3 in DNA: TGTGCCAGCAGTACCGCGTGGGCGGCTAGCAATCAGCCCCAGCATTTT. Amino acid sequence: CASSTAWAASNQPQHF.

CDR3 loop: CASSQGQGTQETQYF. For the CDR3, the DNA is TGTGCCAGCAGCCAGGGACAGGGGACTCAAGAGACCCAGTACTTC. The chain combines TRBV7-9 with TRBJ2-5, with 10 bases fitting TRBD1. The CDR3 extends over 15 amino acids. Germline assignment: CDR1 SEHNR and CDR2 FQNEAQ (reference sequence). J was trimmed by 2 bases and V by 5 bases; bases with no gene match: 5.

This chain's CDR3 is CASRNGLDSNQPQHF. The CDR3, as DNA: TGTGCCAGCAGAAACGGACTGGATAGCAATCAGCCCCAGCATTTT. This rearrangement joins TRBV12-3 or TRBV12-4 to TRBJ1-5; D is unclear. Deletions cut 6 bases from V and 0 bases from J, with 12 bases between. The CDR3 sequence is 15 residues long.